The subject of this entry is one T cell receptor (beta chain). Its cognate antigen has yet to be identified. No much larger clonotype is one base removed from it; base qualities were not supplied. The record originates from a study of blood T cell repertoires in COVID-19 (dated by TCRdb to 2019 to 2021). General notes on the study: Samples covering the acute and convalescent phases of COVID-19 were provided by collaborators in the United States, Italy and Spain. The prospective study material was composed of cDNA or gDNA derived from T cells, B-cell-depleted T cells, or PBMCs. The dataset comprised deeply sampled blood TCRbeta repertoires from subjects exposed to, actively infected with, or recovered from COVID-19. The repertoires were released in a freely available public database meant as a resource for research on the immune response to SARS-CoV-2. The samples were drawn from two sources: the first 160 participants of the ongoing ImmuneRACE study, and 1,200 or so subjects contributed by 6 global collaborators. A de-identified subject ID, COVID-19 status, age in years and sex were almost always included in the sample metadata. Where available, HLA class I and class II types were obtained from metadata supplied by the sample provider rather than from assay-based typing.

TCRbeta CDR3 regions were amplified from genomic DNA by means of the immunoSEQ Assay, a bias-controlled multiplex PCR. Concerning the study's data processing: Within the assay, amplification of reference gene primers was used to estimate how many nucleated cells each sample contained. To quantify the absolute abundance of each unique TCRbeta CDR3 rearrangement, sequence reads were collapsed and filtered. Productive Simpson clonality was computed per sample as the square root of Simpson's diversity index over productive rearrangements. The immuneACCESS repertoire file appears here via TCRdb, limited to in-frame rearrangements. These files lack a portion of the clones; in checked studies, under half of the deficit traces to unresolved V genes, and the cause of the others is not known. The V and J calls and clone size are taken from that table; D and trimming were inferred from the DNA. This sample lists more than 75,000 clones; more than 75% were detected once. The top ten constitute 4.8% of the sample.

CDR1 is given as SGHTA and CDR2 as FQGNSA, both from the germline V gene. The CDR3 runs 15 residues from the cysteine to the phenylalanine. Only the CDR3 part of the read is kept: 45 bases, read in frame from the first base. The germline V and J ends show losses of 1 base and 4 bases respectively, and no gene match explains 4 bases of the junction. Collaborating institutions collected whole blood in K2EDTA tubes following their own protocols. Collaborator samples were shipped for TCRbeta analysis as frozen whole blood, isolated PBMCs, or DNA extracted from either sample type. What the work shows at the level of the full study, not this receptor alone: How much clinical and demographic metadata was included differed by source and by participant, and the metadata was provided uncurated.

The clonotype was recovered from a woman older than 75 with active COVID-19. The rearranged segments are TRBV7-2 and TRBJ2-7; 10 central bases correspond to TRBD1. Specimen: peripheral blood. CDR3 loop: CASSLGTGGSYEQYF. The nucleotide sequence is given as TGTGCCAGCAGCTTAGGGACAGGGGGGTCGTACGAGCAGTACTTC.